These T cell receptor beta chains were read from a single sample in a study of blood T cell repertoires in COVID-19. Clones were sequenced by immunoSEQ multiplex PCR, and TCRdb holds only the in-frame ones, with some missing. The repertoire holds 200,000 to 300,000 clones, with around 87% as singletons. The sequenced sample was peripheral blood. The source of these receptors is a woman aged 40 to 49 who had recovered from COVID-19. Both conserved end residues are part of each CDR3. The D gene is left open where the match is weak. Size is stated for part of the rows, as once, few or many counts, or as a class when the clone is expanded.

abundance | j_gene | v_gene | d_gene | len | CDR3aa
few | TRBJ2-2 | TRBV10-2 | - | 15 | CASSAQSQGTGELFF
- | TRBJ2-7 | TRBV10-3 | - | 12 | CAISESRGEQYF
- | TRBJ2-2 | TRBV7-6 | TRBD2 | 15 | CASSSSGGLTGELFF
- | TRBJ1-2 | TRBV11-3 | - | 10 | CASSPAGYTF
many | TRBJ2-1 | TRBV5-1 | - | 16 | CASSLDPGEGYNEQFF
- | TRBJ1-5 | TRBV5-8 | - | 15 | CASSLPRAHNQPQHF
once | TRBJ2-3 | TRBV5-4 | - | 15 | CASSLEQGFTDTQYF
- | TRBJ2-3 | TRBV4-1 | TRBD2 | 16 | CASSQLYGAGGDTQYF
once | TRBJ2-5 | TRBV5-6 | - | 14 | CASRPDRRRETQYF
once | TRBJ1-2 | TRBV4-3 | - | 15 | CASSQAQATSYGYTF
- | TRBJ2-2 | TRBV2 | TRBD2 | 19 | CASSRPGLAGAINTGELFF
- | TRBJ1-1 | TRBV30 | - | 14 | CAWNQAGGDTEAFF
- | TRBJ2-1 | TRBV5-1 | - | 13 | CASSLGTYYEQFF
- | TRBJ1-2 | TRBV14 | - | 15 | CASSQDPQGLYGYTF
- | TRBJ2-6 | TRBV5-1 | TRBD1 | 20 | CASSLNRDRAFTSGANVLTF
- | TRBJ2-2 | TRBV7-9 | TRBD2 | 17 | CASSSRGLAANTGELFF
once | TRBJ1-2 | TRBV6-5 | - | 13 | CASRSPGSYGYTF
once | TRBJ1-1 | TRBV30 | - | 10 | CAWTRTEAFF
- | TRBJ1-2 | TRBV2 | TRBD1 | 15 | CASTSQGQGYYGYTF
- | TRBJ1-1 | TRBV28 | - | 13 | CASSLARGTEAFF
- | TRBJ1-2 | TRBV9 | TRBD1 | 15 | CASSVGRGDNYGYTF
- | TRBJ2-5 | TRBV7-8 | - | 14 | CASSLVGTEETQYF
- | TRBJ1-1 | TRBV19 | - | 15 | CASSGPDRGGTEAFF
- | TRBJ2-2 | TRBV6-2/TRBV6-3 | - | 15 | CASSYWGSPTGELFF
once | TRBJ1-1 | TRBV20-1 | - | 12 | CSASRGGEEAFF
- | TRBJ2-1 | TRBV5-1 | TRBD2 | 16 | CASSSLLAGGLNEQFF
- | TRBJ2-7 | TRBV16 | TRBD2 | 15 | CASSPHRDYGYEQYF
- | TRBJ2-7 | TRBV3-1/TRBV3-2 | - | 12 | CASSQTAYEQYF
- | TRBJ1-1 | TRBV19 | TRBD1 | 15 | CASSAGQGMNTEAFF
- | TRBJ2-7 | TRBV10-2 | TRBD2 | 14 | CASRTSGGTYEQYF
- | TRBJ2-5 | TRBV29-1 | - | 11 | CSVGPGETQYF
- | TRBJ2-5 | TRBV11-2 | TRBD1 | 14 | CASIPGTGGQTQYF
- | TRBJ1-5 | TRBV7-8 | TRBD1 | 16 | CASSPRQGLGNQPQHF
- | TRBJ2-7 | TRBV5-1 | - | 14 | CASSLASGGYEQYF
few | TRBJ1-2 | TRBV6-5 | - | 14 | CASGRAPNNYGYTF
- | TRBJ2-2 | TRBV7-2 | - | 15 | CASSLRAGNTGELFF
- | TRBJ2-5 | TRBV5-1 | TRBD2 | 17 | CASSLRELAGTAETQYF
- | TRBJ1-3 | TRBV12-3/TRBV12-4 | - | 13 | CASGERAKGTIYF
- | TRBJ2-7 | TRBV6-2/TRBV6-3 | TRBD1 | 15 | CASSPTTGAAYEQYF
- | TRBJ2-3 | TRBV29-1 | - | 12 | CSVEWAPDTQYF